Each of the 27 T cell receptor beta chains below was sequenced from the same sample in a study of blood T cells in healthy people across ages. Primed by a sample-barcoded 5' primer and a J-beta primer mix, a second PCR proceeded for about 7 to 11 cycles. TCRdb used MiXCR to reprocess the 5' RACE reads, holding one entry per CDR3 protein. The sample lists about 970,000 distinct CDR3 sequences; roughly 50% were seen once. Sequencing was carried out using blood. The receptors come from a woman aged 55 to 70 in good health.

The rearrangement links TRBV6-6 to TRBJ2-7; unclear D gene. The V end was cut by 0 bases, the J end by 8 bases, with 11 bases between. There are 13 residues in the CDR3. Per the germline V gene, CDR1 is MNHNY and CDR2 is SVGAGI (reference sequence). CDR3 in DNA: TGTGCCAGCAGTTACTCGAGGTACAATCAGCAGTACTTC. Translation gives CASSYSRYNQQYF.

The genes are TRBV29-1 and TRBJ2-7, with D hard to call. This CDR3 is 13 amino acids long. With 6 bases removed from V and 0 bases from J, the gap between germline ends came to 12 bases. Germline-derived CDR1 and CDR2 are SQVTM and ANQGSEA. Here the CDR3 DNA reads TGCAGCGTCACGACACCAAACTCCTACGAGCAGTACTTC. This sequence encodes CSVTTPNSYEQYF.

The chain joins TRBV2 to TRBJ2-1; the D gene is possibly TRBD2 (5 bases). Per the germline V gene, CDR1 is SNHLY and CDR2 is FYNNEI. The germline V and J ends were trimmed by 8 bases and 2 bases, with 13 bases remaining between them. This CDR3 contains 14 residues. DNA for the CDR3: TGTGCCAGCGCCAGCGCTAGCCCCTACAATGAGCAGTTCTTC. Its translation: CASASASPYNEQFF.

The CDR3 here is CASSLDGGGAYNEQFF. In DNA form, the CDR3 reads TGCGCCAGCAGCTTGGATGGGGGAGGTGCCTACAATGAGCAGTTCTTC. This chain links TRBV5-1 with TRBJ2-1, with D possibly matching TRBD2 (6 bases). The CDR3 contains 16 residues. Per the germline V gene, CDR1 is SGHRS and CDR2 is YFSETQ. Between the trimmed V and J ends, which lost 0 bases and 2 bases, there was a span of 12 bases.

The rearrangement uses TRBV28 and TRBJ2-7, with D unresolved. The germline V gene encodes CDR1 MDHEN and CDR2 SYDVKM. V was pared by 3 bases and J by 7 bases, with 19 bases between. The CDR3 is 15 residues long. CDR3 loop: CASSFLESSYNEQYF. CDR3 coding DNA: TGTGCCAGCAGTTTTCTCGAGAGCTCCTACAATGAGCAGTACTTC. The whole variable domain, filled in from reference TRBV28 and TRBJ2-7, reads DVKVTQSSRYLVKRTGEKVFLECVQDMDHENMFWYRQDPGLGLRLIYFSYDVKMKEKGDIPEGYSVSREKKERFSLILESASTNQTSMYLCASSFLESSYNEQYFGPGTRLTVT.

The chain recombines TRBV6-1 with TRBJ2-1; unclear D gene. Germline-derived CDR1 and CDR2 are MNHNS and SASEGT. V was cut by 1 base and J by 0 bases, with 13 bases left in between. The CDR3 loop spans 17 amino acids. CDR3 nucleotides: TGTGCCAGCAGTGAAGGGGTGGGCGGCCGCTCCTACAATGAGCAGTTCTTC. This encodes CASSEGVGGRSYNEQFF.

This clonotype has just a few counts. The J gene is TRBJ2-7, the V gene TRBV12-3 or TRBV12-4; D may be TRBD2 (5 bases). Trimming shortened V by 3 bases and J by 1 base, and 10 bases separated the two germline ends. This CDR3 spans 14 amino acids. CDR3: CASSFSWESYEQYF. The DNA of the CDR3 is TGTGCCAGCAGTTTCAGTTGGGAGTCCTACGAGCAGTACTTC.

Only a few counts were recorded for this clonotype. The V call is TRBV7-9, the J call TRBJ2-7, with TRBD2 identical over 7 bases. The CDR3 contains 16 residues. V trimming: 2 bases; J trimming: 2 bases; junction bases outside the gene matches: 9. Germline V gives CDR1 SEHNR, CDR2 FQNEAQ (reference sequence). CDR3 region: CASSLILSGATYEQYF. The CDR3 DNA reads TGTGCCAGCAGCTTAATATTGAGCGGGGCAACCTACGAGCAGTACTTC.

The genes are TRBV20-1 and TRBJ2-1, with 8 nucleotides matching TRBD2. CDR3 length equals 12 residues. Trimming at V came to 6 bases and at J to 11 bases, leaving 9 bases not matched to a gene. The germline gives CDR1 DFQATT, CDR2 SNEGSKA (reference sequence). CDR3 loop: CSAQTSGHKQFF. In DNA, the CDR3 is TGCAGTGCCCAAACTAGCGGACATAAGCAGTTCTTC.

The DNA for the CDR3 is TGTGCCAGCAGCCATTACACGTACTCCTACGAGCAGTACTTC. Translation: CASSHYTYSYEQYF. This rearrangement joins TRBV3-1 to TRBJ2-7, with unresolved D. V was clipped by 3 bases and J by 0 bases, with 9 bases between them. The CDR3 is 14 residues long. Germline V CDR1 and CDR2: LGHDT, YNNKEL (reference sequence).

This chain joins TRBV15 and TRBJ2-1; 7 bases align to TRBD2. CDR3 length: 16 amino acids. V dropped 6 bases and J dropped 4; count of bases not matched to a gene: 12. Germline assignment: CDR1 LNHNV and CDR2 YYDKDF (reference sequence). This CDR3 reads CATRASIRTRYNEQFF. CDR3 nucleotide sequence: TGTGCCACCAGGGCCTCCATAAGGACTAGATACAATGAGCAGTTCTTC. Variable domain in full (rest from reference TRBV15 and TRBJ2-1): DAMVIQNPRYQVTQFGKPVTLSCSQTLNHNVMYWYQQKSSQAPKLLFHYYDKDFNNEADTPDNFQSRRPNTSFCFLDIRSPGLGDTAMYLCATRASIRTRYNEQFFGPGTRLTVL.

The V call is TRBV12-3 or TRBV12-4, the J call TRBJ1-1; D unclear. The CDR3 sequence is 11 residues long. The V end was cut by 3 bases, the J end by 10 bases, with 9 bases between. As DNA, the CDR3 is TGTGCCAGCAGTTTCCAGTTGGCAGCTTTCTTT. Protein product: CASSFQLAAFF.

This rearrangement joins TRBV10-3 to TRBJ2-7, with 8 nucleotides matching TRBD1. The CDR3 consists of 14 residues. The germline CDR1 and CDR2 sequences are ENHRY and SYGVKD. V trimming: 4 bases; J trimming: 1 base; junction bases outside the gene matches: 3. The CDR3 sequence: CAISVQGASYEQYF. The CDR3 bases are TGTGCCATCAGTGTGCAGGGGGCGTCCTACGAGCAGTACTTC.

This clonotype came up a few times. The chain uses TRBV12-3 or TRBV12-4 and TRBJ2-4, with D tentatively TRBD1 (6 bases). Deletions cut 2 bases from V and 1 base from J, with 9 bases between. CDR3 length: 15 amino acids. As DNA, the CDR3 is TGTGCCAGCAGTTTAACAGGGCTGGCCAAAAACATTCAGTACTTC. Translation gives CASSLTGLAKNIQYF.

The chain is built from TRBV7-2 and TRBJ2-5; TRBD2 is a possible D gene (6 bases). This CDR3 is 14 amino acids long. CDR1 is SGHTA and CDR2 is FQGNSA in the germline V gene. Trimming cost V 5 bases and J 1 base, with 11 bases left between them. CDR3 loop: CASSDLATQETQYF. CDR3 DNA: TGTGCCAGCAGCGACCTAGCGACCCAAGAGACCCAGTACTTC.

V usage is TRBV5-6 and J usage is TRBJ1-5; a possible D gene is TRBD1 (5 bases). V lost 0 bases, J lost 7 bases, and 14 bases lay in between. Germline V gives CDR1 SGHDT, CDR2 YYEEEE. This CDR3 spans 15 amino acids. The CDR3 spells CASSLAGGTTQPQHF. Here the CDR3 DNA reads TGTGCCAGCAGCTTGGCGGGGGGAACCACCCAGCCCCAGCATTTT. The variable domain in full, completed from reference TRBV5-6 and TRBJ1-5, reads DAGVTQSPTHLIKTRGQQVTLRCSPKSGHDTVSWYQQALGQGPQFIFQYYEEEERQRGNFPDRFSGHQFPNYSSELNVNALLLGDSALYLCASSLAGGTTQPQHFGDGTRLSIL.

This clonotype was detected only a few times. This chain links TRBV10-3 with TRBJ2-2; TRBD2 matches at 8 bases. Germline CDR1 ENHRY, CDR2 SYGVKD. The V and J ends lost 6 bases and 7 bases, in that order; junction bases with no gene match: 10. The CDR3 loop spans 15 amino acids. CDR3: CAIRPAGTRDGELFF. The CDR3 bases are TGTGCCATCAGGCCCGCCGGGACTAGAGACGGGGAGCTGTTTTTT.

The CDR3 DNA follows: TGTGCCAGCAGTCCCCCGAGATACAGGGGGCAAGCTTTCTTT. As protein: CASSPPRYRGQAFF. The chain uses TRBV12-3 or TRBV12-4 and TRBJ1-1, with 9 bases lining up with TRBD1. The CDR3 covers 14 residues. After removal of 5 bases from V and 9 bases from J, the junction contained 10 bases not matched to a gene.

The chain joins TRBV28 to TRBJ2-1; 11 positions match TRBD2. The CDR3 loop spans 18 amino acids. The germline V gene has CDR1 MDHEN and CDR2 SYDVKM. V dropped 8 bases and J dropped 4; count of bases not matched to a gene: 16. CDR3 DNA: TGTGCCAGCTGGGGGTTAGCGGGAGGGCCTTATATTTACAATGAGCAGTTCTTC. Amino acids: CASWGLAGGPYIYNEQFF.

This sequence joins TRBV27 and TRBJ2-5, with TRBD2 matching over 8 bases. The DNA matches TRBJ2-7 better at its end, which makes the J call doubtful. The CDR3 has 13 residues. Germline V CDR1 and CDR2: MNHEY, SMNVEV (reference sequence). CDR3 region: CASSRREEYEQYF. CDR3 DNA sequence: TGTGCCAGCAGTCGGCGGGAGGAGTACGAGCAGTACTTC.

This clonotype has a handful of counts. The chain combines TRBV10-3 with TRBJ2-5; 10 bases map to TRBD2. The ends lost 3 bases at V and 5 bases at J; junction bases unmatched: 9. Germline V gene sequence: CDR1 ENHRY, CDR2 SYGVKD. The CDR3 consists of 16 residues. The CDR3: CAISDGLAGVGETQYF. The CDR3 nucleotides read TGTGCCATCAGTGATGGGCTAGCGGGAGTGGGTGAGACCCAGTACTTC.

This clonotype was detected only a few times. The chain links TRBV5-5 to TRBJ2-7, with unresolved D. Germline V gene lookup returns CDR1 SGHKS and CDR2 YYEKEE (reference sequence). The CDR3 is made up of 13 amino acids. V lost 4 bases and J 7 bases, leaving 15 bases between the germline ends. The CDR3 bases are TGTGCCAGCAGCCTAGAACACAGAGGTGAGCAGTACTTC. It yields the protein CASSLEHRGEQYF. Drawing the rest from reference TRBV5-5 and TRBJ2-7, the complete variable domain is DAGVTQSPTHLIKTRGQQVTLRCSPISGHKSVSWYQQVLGQGPQFIFQYYEKEERGRGNFPDRFSARQFPNYSSELNVNALLLGDSALYLCASSLEHRGEQYFGPGTRLTVT.

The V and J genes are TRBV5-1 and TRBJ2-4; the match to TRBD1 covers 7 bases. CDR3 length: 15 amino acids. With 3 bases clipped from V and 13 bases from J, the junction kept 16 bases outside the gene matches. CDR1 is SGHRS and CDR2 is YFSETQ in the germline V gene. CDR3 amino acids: CASSSQTSGTEEQYF. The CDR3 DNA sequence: TGCGCCAGCAGCTCTCAAACGTCAGGGACAGAAGAGCAGTACTTC.

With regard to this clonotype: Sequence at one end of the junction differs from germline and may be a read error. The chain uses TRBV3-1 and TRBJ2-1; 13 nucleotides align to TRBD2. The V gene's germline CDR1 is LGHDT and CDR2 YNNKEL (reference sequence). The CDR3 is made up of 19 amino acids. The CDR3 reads CASSEGTSGVERSGNEQFF. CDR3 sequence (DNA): TGCGCCAGCAGCGAAGGGACTAGCGGGGTAGAGAGATCGGGCAATGAGCAGTTCTTC.

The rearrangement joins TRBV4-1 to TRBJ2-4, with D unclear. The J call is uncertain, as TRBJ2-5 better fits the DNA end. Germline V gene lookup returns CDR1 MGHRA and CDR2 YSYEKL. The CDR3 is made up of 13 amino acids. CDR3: CASSALSVETQYF. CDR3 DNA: TGCGCCAGCTCTGCATTGAGCGTGGAGACCCAGTACTTC.

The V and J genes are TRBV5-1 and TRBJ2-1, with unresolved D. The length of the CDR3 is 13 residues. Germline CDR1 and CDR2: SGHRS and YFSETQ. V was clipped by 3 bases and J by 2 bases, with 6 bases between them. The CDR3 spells CASSSETYNEQFF. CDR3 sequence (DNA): TGCGCCAGCAGCTCAGAGACCTACAATGAGCAGTTCTTC.

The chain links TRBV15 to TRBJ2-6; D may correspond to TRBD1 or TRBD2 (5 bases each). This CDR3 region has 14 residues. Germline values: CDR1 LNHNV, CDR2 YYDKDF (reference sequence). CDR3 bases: TGTGCTTCAGCCGGGACGGGTGGGGCCAACGTCCTGACTTTC. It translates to CASAGTGGANVLTF.